This T cell receptor beta chain was obtained from a study of CD8 T cells in Susac syndrome. An input of roughly 0.45 to 1 ug of RNA was subjected to reverse transcription using random hexamers. TCRdb ran MiXCR on the immunoSEQ multiplex PCR reads and lists one entry per CDR3 protein. The profile shows 180,000 or so distinct CDR3 sequences, 90% to 95% of them singletons. The CDR3 is 13 residues long. CDR1 is SQVTM, CDR2 ANQGSEA, per germline. V gave up 1 base and J gave up 4 bases, with 11 bases separating them. Sequenced input: CD4+ T cells from PBMCs. The TCR was taken from a human donor with multiple sclerosis. The J gene is TRBJ2-7, the V gene TRBV29-1, with a tentative D call TRBD1 (5 bases). The CDR3 protein is CSVEGGGLYEQYF. The CDR3 coding sequence is TGCAGCGTTGAAGGGGGCGGATTATACGAGCAGTACTTC.